The next 8 T cell receptor beta chains were all read from a single sample in a study of OX40 agonist ivuxolimab in advanced cancers. Produced via immunoSEQ multiplex PCR; TCRdb's table is partial and in-frame only. The repertoire holds about 73,000 clones, with approximately 89% as singletons. The source material was CD4+ or CD8+ T cells sorted from blood, sampled in a trial of the OX40 agonist ivuxolimab. The receptor set was obtained from an adult with an advanced solid tumor such as melanoma, head and neck, liver or kidney cancer.

V gene TRBV5-1 combines with J gene TRBJ2-1; D gene uncertain. V was pared by 7 bases and J by 1 base, with 15 bases between. Per the germline V gene, CDR1 is SGHRS and CDR2 is YFSETQ. The CDR3 is 15 residues long. The CDR3 coding sequence is TGCGCCAGCGGAGTTACGGGTGAGTCCTACAATGAGCAGTTCTTC. Translating gives CASGVTGESYNEQFF.

The J gene is TRBJ2-7, the V gene TRBV6-5, with TRBD1 matching 8 bases. CDR1 is MNHEY and CDR2 is SVGAGI in the germline V gene. V shed 6 bases, J shed 8 bases, and the junction held 15 bases outside the gene matches. The CDR3 is 15 residues long. CDR3 sequence reads: CASSRQGSIGPQQYF. The CDR3, as DNA: TGTGCCAGCAGCCGACAGGGGTCGATTGGTCCCCAGCAGTACTTC.

The chain uses TRBV10-2 and TRBJ1-1; 7 bases agree with TRBD1. The V gene end was trimmed by 5 bases and the J gene end by 5 bases; junction bases not matched to a gene: 5. From germline, CDR1 is WSHSY and CDR2 SAAADI. The CDR3 extends over 13 amino acids. This CDR3 reads CASSSRGVTEAFF. The CDR3 region has the DNA TGCGCCAGCAGTTCCAGGGGGGTTACTGAAGCTTTCTTT.

Of note for this clone: The junction departs from the called germline gene at one end, perhaps through a read error. CDR3 sequence reads: CASRRTGPSEQHF. The CDR3 nucleotides are TGTGCCAGCCGGAGGACAGGCCCCTCCGAGCAGCACTTC. This chain connects TRBV28 to TRBJ2-7; TRBD1 aligns across 7 bases. The CDR3 sequence is 13 residues long. Germline V gene data show CDR1 as MDHEN and CDR2 as SYDVKM. The complete variable domain, with remaining parts taken from reference TRBV28 and TRBJ2-7, reads DVKVTQSSRYLVKRTGEKVFLECVQDMDHENMFWYRQDPGLGLRLIYFSYDVKMKEKGDIPEGYSVSREKKERFSLILESASTNQTSMYLCASRRTGPSEQHFGPGTRLTVT.

The chain is built from TRBV5-1 and TRBJ1-5; no definite D call. V was cut by 0 bases and J by 10 bases, with 11 bases left in between. The germline CDR1 and CDR2 sequences are SGHRS and YFSETQ. The CDR3 is 13 residues long. The CDR3 nucleotides read TGCGCCAGCAGCTTGGTGGGAGGTGGACCCCAGCATTTT. Translating it yields CASSLVGGGPQHF. Combining the CDR3 with reference TRBV5-1 and TRBJ1-5 gives the whole variable domain KAGVTQTPRYLIKTRGQQVTLSCSPISGHRSVSWYQQTPGQGLQFLFEYFSETQRNKGNFPGRFSGRQFSNSRSEMNVSTLELGDSALYLCASSLVGGGPQHFGDGTRLSIL.

V gene TRBV7-9 combines with J gene TRBJ2-7, with 12 bases aligning to TRBD1. This CDR3 is built from 12 residues. The V and J ends lost 5 bases and 9 bases, in that order; junction bases with no gene match: 2. Germline CDR1 is SEHNR and CDR2 is FQNEAQ (reference sequence). The CDR3 spells CASSGDRGRQYF. The CDR3 bases are TGTGCCAGCAGCGGGGACAGGGGGCGGCAGTACTTC.

This chain uses TRBV19 with TRBJ2-2; D is undetermined. From germline, CDR1 is LNHDA and CDR2 SQIVND (reference sequence). The CDR3 contains 15 residues. Trimming left V 7 bases short and J 0 bases short, with 12 bases between. CDR3 sequence reads: CASNPQPANTGELFF. DNA of the CDR3: TGTGCCAGTAACCCCCAGCCAGCGAACACCGGGGAGCTGTTTTTT. The full variable domain, in which reference TRBV19 and TRBJ2-2 provide the parts outside the CDR3, is DGGITQSPKYLFRKEGQNVTLSCEQNLNHDAMYWYRQDPGQGLRLIYYSQIVNDFQKGDIAEGYSVSREKKESFPLTVTSAQKNPTAFYLCASNPQPANTGELFFGEGSRLTVL.

J is TRBJ2-5 and V is TRBV28; 8 bases are shared with TRBD1. Gene TRBJ2-7 matches the end of the DNA better, so the J call may be wrong. Germline assignment: CDR1 MDHEN and CDR2 SYDVKM. The CDR3 extends over 15 amino acids. The CDR3 here is CASTTPGQVIYEQYF. The DNA of the CDR3 is TGTGCCAGCACTACTCCGGGACAGGTAATCTACGAGCAGTACTTC.